This TCR beta chain originates from a study of Ad26.COV2.S vaccination and SARS-CoV-2 variants. The sample's treatment: 15 to 20 received Ad26.COV2.S at low or high dose, single or two shots; 5 received placebo; per-sample allocation not given. It was on day 63 after the first vaccine or placebo injection that samples were taken. TCRdb keeps only in-frame clones here, not all; method: immunoSEQ multiplex PCR. The sample records 300,000 to 450,000 clones, approximately 84% being singletons. Germline lookup yields CDR1 MNHEY and CDR2 SVGAGI. The CDR3 loop spans 15 amino acids. V was clipped by 3 bases and J by 6 bases; unmatched bases: 9.

The input for sequencing was peripheral blood, taken in a trial of Ad26.COV2.S vaccine versus placebo. The clonotype comes from a person aged 18-65 years who received the Ad26.COV2.S COVID-19 vaccine or a placebo. V gene TRBV6-5 combines with J gene TRBJ2-7, with 9 nucleotides matching TRBD2. CDR3 loop: CASSYFAGGPGEQYF. For the CDR3, the DNA is TGTGCCAGCAGTTATTTTGCGGGAGGGCCTGGCGAGCAGTACTTC.